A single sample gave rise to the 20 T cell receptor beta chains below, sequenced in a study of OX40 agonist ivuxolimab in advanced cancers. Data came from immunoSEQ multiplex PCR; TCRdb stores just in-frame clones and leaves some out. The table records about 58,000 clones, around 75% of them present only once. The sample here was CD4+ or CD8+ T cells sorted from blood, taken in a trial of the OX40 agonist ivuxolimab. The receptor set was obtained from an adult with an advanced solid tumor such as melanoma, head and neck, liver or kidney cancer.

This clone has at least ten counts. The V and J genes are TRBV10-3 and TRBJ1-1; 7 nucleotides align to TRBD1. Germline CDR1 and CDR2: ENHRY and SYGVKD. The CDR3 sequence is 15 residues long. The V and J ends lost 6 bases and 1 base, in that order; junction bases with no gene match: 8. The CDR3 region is CAIRDGGGENTEAFF. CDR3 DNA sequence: TGTGCCATCAGGGACGGAGGGGGCGAGAACACTGAAGCTTTCTTT.

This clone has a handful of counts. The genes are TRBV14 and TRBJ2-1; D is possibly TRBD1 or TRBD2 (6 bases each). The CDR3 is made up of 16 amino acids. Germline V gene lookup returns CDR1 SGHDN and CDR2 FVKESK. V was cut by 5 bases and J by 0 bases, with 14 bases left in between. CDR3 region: CASSAEGGSSYNEQFF. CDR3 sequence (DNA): TGTGCCAGCAGCGCCGAGGGGGGAAGCTCCTACAATGAGCAGTTCTTC.

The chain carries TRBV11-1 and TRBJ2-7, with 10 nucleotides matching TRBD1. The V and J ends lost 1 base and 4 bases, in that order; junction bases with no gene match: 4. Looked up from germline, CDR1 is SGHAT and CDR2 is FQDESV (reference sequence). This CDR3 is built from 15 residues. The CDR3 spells CASSLGGTGVYEQYF. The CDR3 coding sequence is TGTGCCAGCAGCTTAGGCGGGACAGGGGTGTACGAGCAGTACTTC.

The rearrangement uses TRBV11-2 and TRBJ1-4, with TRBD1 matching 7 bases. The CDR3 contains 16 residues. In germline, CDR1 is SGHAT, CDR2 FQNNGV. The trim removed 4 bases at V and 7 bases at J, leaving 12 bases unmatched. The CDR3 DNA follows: TGTGCCAGCAGCTGGGGGACAGCGAAGCTCGGTGAAAAACTGTTTTTT. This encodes CASSWGTAKLGEKLFF. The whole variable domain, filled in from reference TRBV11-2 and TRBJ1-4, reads EAGVAQSPRYKIIEKRQSVAFWCNPISGHATLYWYQQILGQGPKLLIQFQNNGVVDDSQLPKDRFSAERLKGVDSTLKIQPAKLEDSAVYLCASSWGTAKLGEKLFFGSGTQLSVL.

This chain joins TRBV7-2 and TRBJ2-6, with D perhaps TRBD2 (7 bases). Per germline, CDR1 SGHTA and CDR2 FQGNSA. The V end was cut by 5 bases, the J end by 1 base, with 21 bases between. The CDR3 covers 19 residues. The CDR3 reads CASSPTYMGGHSGANVLTF. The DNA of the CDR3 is TGTGCCAGCAGCCCCACATATATGGGGGGGCATTCTGGGGCCAACGTCCTGACTTTC.

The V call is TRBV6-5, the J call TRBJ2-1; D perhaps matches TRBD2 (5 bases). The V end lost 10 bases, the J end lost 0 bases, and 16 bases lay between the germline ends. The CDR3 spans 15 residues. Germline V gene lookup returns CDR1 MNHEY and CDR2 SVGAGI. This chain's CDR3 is CATRTSGGSYNEQFF. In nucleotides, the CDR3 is TGTGCCACCCGGACCTCAGGAGGCTCCTACAATGAGCAGTTCTTC.

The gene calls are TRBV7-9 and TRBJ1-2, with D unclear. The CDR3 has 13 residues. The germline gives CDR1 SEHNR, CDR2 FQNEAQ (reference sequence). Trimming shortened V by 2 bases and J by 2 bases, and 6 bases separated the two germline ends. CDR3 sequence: CASSLPGNYGYTF. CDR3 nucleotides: TGTGCCAGCAGCTTACCGGGGAACTATGGCTACACCTTC.

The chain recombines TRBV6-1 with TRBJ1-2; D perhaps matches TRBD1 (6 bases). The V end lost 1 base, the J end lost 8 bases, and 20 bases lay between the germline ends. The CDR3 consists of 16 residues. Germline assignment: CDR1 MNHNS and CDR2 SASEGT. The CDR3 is CASSEVRGPPPAGYTF. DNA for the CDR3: TGTGCCAGCAGTGAAGTTCGGGGGCCCCCCCCCGCCGGCTACACCTTC.

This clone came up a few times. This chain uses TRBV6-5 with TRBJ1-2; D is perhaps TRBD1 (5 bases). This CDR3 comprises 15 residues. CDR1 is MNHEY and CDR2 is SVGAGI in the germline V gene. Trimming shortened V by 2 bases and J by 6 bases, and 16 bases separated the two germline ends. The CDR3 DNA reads TGTGCCAGCAGTTACGGAGGGGTCCTTGCTCATGGCTACACCTTC. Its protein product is CASSYGGVLAHGYTF.

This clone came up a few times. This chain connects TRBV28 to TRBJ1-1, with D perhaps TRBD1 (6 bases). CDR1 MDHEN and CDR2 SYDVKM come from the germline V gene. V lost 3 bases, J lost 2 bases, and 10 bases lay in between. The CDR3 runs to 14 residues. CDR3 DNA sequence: TGTGCCAGCAGTTTTCGGGGGACAAACACTGAAGCTTTCTTT. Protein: CASSFRGTNTEAFF.

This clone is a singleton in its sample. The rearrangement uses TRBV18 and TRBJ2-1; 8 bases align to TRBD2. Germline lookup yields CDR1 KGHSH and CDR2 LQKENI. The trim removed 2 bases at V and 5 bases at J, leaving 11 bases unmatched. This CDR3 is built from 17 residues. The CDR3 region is CASSPIELAGGDNEQFF. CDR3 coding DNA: TGTGCCAGCTCACCAATAGAACTTGCGGGAGGAGACAATGAGCAGTTCTTC.

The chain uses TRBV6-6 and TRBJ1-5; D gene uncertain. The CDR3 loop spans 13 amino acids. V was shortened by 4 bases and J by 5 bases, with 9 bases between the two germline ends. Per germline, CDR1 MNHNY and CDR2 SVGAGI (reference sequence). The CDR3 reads CASSSWWDQPQHF. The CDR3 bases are TGTGCCAGCAGTTCTTGGTGGGATCAGCCCCAGCATTTT.

CDR3 sequence: CASSWGQPNTGELFF. CDR3 in DNA: TGCGCCAGCAGCTGGGGACAACCGAACACCGGGGAGCTGTTTTTT. This chain joins TRBV5-1 and TRBJ2-2; a weak D match, TRBD1 (6 bases). The CDR3 has 15 residues. Germline V gene data show CDR1 as SGHRS and CDR2 as YFSETQ. Trimming removed 3 bases at V and 0 bases at J, with 9 bases between.

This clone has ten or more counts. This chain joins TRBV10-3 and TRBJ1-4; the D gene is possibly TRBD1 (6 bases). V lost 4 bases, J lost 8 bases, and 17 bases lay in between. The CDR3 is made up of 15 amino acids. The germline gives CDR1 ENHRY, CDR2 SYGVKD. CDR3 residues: CAISAGDNRIEKLFF. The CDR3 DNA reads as TGTGCCATCAGTGCTGGGGACAACAGAATAGAAAAACTGTTTTTT.

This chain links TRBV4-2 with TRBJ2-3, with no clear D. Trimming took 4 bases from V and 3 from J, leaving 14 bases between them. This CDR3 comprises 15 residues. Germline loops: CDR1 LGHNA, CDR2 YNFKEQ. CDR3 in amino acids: CASSPQVSLTDTQYF. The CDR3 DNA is TGTGCCAGCAGCCCCCAGGTGTCCCTTACAGATACGCAGTATTTT.

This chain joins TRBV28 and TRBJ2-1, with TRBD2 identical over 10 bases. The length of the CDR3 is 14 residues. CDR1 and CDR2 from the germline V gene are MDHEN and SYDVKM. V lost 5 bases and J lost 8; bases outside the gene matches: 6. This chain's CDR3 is CASSPAGGLDEQFF. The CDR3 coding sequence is TGTGCCAGCAGTCCAGCGGGGGGGCTCGATGAGCAGTTCTTC.

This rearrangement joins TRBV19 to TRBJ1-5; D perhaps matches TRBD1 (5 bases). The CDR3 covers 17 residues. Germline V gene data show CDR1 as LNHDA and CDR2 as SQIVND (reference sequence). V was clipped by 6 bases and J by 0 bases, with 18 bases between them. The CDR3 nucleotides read TGTGCCAGTAGCTCTACGGGGGGACTTTATAGCAATCAGCCCCAGCATTTT. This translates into CASSSTGGLYSNQPQHF.

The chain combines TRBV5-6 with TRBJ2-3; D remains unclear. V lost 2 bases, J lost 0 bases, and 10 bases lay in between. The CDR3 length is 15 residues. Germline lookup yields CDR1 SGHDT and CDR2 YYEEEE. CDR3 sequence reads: CASSFDGYSTDTQYF. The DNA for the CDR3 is TGTGCCAGCAGCTTCGACGGGTATAGCACAGATACGCAGTATTTT.

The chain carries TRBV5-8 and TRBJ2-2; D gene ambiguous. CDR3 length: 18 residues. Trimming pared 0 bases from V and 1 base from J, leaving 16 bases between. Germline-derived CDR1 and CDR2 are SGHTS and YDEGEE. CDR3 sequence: CASSLVEFGFRNTGELFF. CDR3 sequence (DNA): TGTGCCAGCAGCTTGGTGGAGTTTGGGTTTCGGAACACCGGGGAGCTGTTTTTT. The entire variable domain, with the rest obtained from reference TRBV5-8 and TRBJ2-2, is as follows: EAGVTQSPTHLIKTRGQQATLRCSPISGHTSVYWYQQALGLGLQFLLWYDEGEERNRGNFPPRFSGRQFPNYSSELNVNALELEDSALYLCASSLVEFGFRNTGELFFGEGSRLTVL.

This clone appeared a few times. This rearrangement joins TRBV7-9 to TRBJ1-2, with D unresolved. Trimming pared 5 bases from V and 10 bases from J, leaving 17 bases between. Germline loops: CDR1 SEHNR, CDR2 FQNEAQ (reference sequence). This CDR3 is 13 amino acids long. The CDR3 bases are TGTGCCAGCAGCCCCGGAGCAGCATGGGACTACACCTTC. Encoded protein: CASSPGAAWDYTF.